The rows below give T cell receptor beta chains drawn from one sample of a study of CD8+CD57+ T cells in acquired aplastic anemia. TCRdb called the reads again in MiXCR, with one record for every CDR3 protein. The table has some 200,000 distinct CDR3 sequences, approximately 52% seen once. Sequencing input: sorted CD4+, CD8+, or CD8+CD57+ T cells (not recorded which) from PBMCs. Source of these receptors: a human donor with aplastic anemia. Each CDR3 is given with its conserved first and last residue. A D gene is named only where the DNA matches it firmly. Not every row has a clone size; where given, it reads once, few, many or a size class.

TRBV3-1	many	TRBJ1-6	TRBD1	TGTGCCAGCAGCCCCTCGGGACAGGGTCTCTCACCCCTCCACTTT	CASSPSGQGLSPLHF
TRBV6-1	NA	TRBJ2-1	TRBD1	TGTGCCAGCAGTGAGGAACAGGGGGCCTACAATGAGCAGTTCTTC	CASSEEQGAYNEQFF
TRBV18	NA	TRBJ1-1	TRBD1	TGTGCCAGCTCACCCTTGACAGGGAGCGGGATGAACACTGAAGCTTTCTTT	CASSPLTGSGMNTEAFF
TRBV20-1	many	TRBJ2-1	TRBD2	TGCAGTGTCGAAGATAGCGGGGGGTCCAATGAGCAGTTCTTC	CSVEDSGGSNEQFF
TRBV19	NA	TRBJ1-1	NA	TGTGCCAGTAGTACAGGAACGTGGACTGAAGCTTTCTTT	CASSTGTWTEAFF
TRBV20-1	NA	TRBJ2-3	TRBD2	TGCAGTGCTGACCCCGGACTAGCGGAGGGGGCAGATACGCAGTATTTT	CSADPGLAEGADTQYF
TRBV7-9	NA	TRBJ2-5	NA	TGTGCCAGCAGCCAAGGAGGGATTACCCAGTACTTC	CASSQGGITQYF
TRBV19	NA	TRBJ1-1	TRBD1	TGTGCCAGTAGGAGACAGGGGATGAACACTGAAGTTTTCTTT	CASRRQGMNTEVFF
TRBV6-2/TRBV6-3	many	TRBJ2-6	NA	TGTGCCAGCACTCCCGACAGCCGCTCTGGGGCCAACGTCCTGACTTTC	CASTPDSRSGANVLTF
TRBV2	many	TRBJ2-7	NA	TGTGCCAGCAGGGGGCAATGGGGGGAGCAGTACTTC	CASRGQWGEQYF
TRBV15	many	TRBJ2-7	NA	TGTGTCACCAGCAGAGAGGCCTACGAGCAGTACTTC	CVTSREAYEQYF
TRBV2	NA	TRBJ1-2	NA	TGTGCCAGCAGTGTGGATGGCTACACCTTC	CASSVDGYTF
TRBV10-3	NA	TRBJ2-3	TRBD2	TGTGCCATCAGTGAGTCTAGCGGGGAGTCCACAGATACGCAGTATTTT	CAISESSGESTDTQYF
TRBV9	NA	TRBJ1-1	NA	TGTGCCAGCAGCGTAATCGGGGGCACTAGATCCTTTGAAGCTTTCTTT	CASSVIGGTRSFEAFF
TRBV7-9	many	TRBJ1-1	NA	TGTGCCAGCAGCTTACAGCTGAACACTGAAGCTTTCTTT	CASSLQLNTEAFF
TRBV10-3	NA	TRBJ1-2	NA	TGTGCCAGCAGTGCAGGGGATTTCTATGGCTACACCTTC	CASSAGDFYGYTF
TRBV20-1	many	TRBJ2-1	NA	TGCAGTGCGGGACCCGCGGGACTTTACAATGAGCAGTTCTTC	CSAGPAGLYNEQFF
TRBV14	NA	TRBJ2-7	TRBD1	TGTGCCAGCAGGGCAACAGGGGCGACCTACGAGCAGTACTTC	CASRATGATYEQYF
TRBV5-1	NA	TRBJ2-7	TRBD1	TGCGCCAGCCGATCCGGGACAGTGGCCTACGAGCAGTACTTC	CASRSGTVAYEQYF
TRBV29-1	NA	TRBJ2-5	TRBD1	TGCAGCGTTGAGGTCCAGGACAGGGAAGAGACCCAGTACTTC	CSVEVQDREETQYF
TRBV20-1	NA	TRBJ1-1	NA	TGCAGTGCTCGAGGAGCAAATTCGAACACTGAAGCTTTCTTT	CSARGANSNTEAFF
TRBV2	NA	TRBJ2-5	NA	TGTGCCAGTAGTGTGCAGGGGGGAGGAGAGACCCAGTACTTC	CASSVQGGGETQYF
TRBV2	many	TRBJ2-2	TRBD1	TGTGCCAGCAGTGGACTACGGACAGGGAGCTACGGCGGGGAGCTGTTTTTT	CASSGLRTGSYGGELFF
TRBV7-9	few	TRBJ2-5	NA	TGTGCCAGCAGCTCTCGAGCCGGAACCCAGTACTTC	CASSSRAGTQYF
TRBV20-1	many	TRBJ2-7	NA	TGCAGTGCTAGAGATCCAAGCGGGTTCAAAAGCTCCTACGAGCAGTACTTC	CSARDPSGFKSSYEQYF
TRBV15	many	TRBJ2-5	NA	TGTGCCACCAGTACTCCGGGGGGCTTGAAAGAGACCCAGTACTTC	CATSTPGGLKETQYF
TRBV9	many	TRBJ2-7	TRBD1	TGTGCCAGCAGCATACAGGGGACAGCTTACGAGCAGTACTTC	CASSIQGTAYEQYF
TRBV7-7	NA	TRBJ2-2	TRBD2	TGTGCTAGCAGCTTACTAGCGGGGGCCGGGGAGCTGTTTTTT	CASSLLAGAGELFF
TRBV29-1	NA	TRBJ2-1	NA	TGCAGCGTTGACGTGGCTTTGGAGCAGTTCTTC	CSVDVALEQFF
TRBV10-3	NA	TRBJ1-1	NA	TGTGCCATCAGTGAGTGGGGGCAGGGGAACACTGAAGCTTTCTTT	CAISEWGQGNTEAFF
TRBV20-1	many	TRBJ2-1	TRBD2	TGCAGTGCTAGAGATTGGGGACTAGCGGGAGAAGGGTACAATGAGCAGTTCTTC	CSARDWGLAGEGYNEQFF
TRBV5-6	many	TRBJ1-3	NA	TGTGCCAGCAGCTTAGATACAGGGATAGGAAACACCATATATTTT	CASSLDTGIGNTIYF
TRBV2	many	TRBJ1-1	NA	TGTGCCAGCAGAGACGGGGGCGGGTCGAACACTGAAGCTTTCTTT	CASRDGGGSNTEAFF
TRBV7-9	many	TRBJ2-1	TRBD1	TGTGCCAGCAGCTTCGGACAGGGCGTTGATGAGCAGTTCTTC	CASSFGQGVDEQFF
TRBV28	NA	TRBJ1-5	NA	TGTGCCAGCAGGTCAACAGGCCCCCAGCATTTT	CASRSTGPQHF
TRBV10-3	NA	TRBJ2-2	TRBD1	TGTGCCATCAGTGGCCGACAGGGGGCCGGCACCGGGGAGCTGTTTTTT	CAISGRQGAGTGELFF
TRBV15	NA	TRBJ2-5	TRBD2	TGTGCCACCAGCAGATCCGGGGGGGAGGAGACCCAGTACTTC	CATSRSGGEETQYF
TRBV19	many	TRBJ2-1	TRBD2	TGTGCCAGTAGTATAGTCCTGGGGGGGGGCTACAATGAGCAGTTCTTC	CASSIVLGGGYNEQFF
TRBV6-4	NA	TRBJ2-1	TRBD2	TGTGCCAGCAGCCCGGGAGGGAGTGCGGGTGAGCAGTTCTTC	CASSPGGSAGEQFF
TRBV24-1	NA	TRBJ2-7	TRBD2	TGTGCCACCGTGTCCAGCGGGAGGGCCTACGCCTGCGTCGAGCAGTACTTC	CATVSSGRAYACVEQYF
TRBV6-2/TRBV6-3	NA	TRBJ2-3	TRBD2	TGTGCCAGCAGTTCAGCGGGGGCGGGCACAGATACGCAGTATTTT	CASSSAGAGTDTQYF
TRBV20-1	many	TRBJ2-1	TRBD2	TGCAGTGCTAGAGTGGGGCTAGCGGGCCGTAACTCCTACAATGAGCAGTTCTTC	CSARVGLAGRNSYNEQFF
TRBV4-2	few	TRBJ1-5	NA	TGTGCCAGCAGCGTAGGTCGGGATCAGCCCCAGCATTTT	CASSVGRDQPQHF
TRBV15	once	TRBJ1-4	TRBD1	TGTGCCACCACGGGACAGGGCACGGCAACTAATGAAAAACTGTTTTTT	CATTGQGTATNEKLFF
TRBV3-1	NA	TRBJ2-1	TRBD2	TGTGCCAGCAACCACCCAGCGGGAGGGAATAATGAGCAGTTCTTC	CASNHPAGGNNEQFF
TRBV13	many	TRBJ1-5	NA	TGTGCCAGCAGCTTAAGGTCCACGACTCGTGGCAATCAGCCCCAGCATTTT	CASSLRSTTRGNQPQHF
TRBV7-6	NA	TRBJ2-1	NA	TGTGCCAGCAGCTTAGCTTGGGATGAGCAGTTCTTC	CASSLAWDEQFF
TRBV29-1	few	TRBJ2-7	NA	TGCAGCGTTGAGGGGAGGACCTCCTACGAGCAGTACTTC	CSVEGRTSYEQYF
TRBV10-3	NA	TRBJ2-1	TRBD2	TGTGCCATCAGAACAGGGACTAGCGGCTACAATGAGCAGTTCTTC	CAIRTGTSGYNEQFF
TRBV5-4	many	TRBJ2-7	NA	TGTGCCAGCAATCCGGACAGTGACTCCTACGAGCAGTACTTC	CASNPDSDSYEQYF
TRBV9	NA	TRBJ2-6	NA	TGTGCCAGCAGCGCCGGGGACGCTGGGGCCAACGTCCTGACTTTC	CASSAGDAGANVLTF
TRBV15	NA	TRBJ2-7	NA	TGTGCCACCAGCAGAGCCCAGGGGCCTTACGAGCAGTACTTC	CATSRAQGPYEQYF
TRBV19	NA	TRBJ2-5	TRBD1	TGTGCCAGTAGTCTCAAAGGACAGGGGGCGCGGGCGGAGGAGACCCAGTACTTC	CASSLKGQGARAEETQYF
TRBV15	NA	TRBJ2-3	NA	TGTGCCACCAGCAGATCTAGGACTGGGGCGACAGATACGCAGTATTTT	CATSRSRTGATDTQYF
TRBV29-1	few	TRBJ2-1	NA	TGCAGCGTTGATGGGCGGAGATACAATGAGCAGTTCTTC	CSVDGRRYNEQFF
TRBV5-8	NA	TRBJ1-2	TRBD1	TGTGCCAGCAGCACTCACAGGGGTGGCTACACCTTC	CASSTHRGGYTF
TRBV7-7	NA	TRBJ2-1	TRBD2	TGTGCCAGCAGGCTCAGCGGGGGCGGGGTGCTTGAGCAGTTCTTC	CASRLSGGGVLEQFF
TRBV5-4	many	TRBJ1-1	NA	TGTGCCAGCAGCCGGCAGGGGTGGGCTGAAGCTTTCTTT	CASSRQGWAEAFF
TRBV7-6	NA	TRBJ1-6	NA	TGTGCCAGCAGCTTAGCAGACATCAGAAATAATTCACCCCTCCACTTT	CASSLADIRNNSPLHF
TRBV10-3	many	TRBJ2-2	NA	TGTGCCATCGGGCGATCCGGGACTAACACCGGGGAGCTGTTTTTT	CAIGRSGTNTGELFF